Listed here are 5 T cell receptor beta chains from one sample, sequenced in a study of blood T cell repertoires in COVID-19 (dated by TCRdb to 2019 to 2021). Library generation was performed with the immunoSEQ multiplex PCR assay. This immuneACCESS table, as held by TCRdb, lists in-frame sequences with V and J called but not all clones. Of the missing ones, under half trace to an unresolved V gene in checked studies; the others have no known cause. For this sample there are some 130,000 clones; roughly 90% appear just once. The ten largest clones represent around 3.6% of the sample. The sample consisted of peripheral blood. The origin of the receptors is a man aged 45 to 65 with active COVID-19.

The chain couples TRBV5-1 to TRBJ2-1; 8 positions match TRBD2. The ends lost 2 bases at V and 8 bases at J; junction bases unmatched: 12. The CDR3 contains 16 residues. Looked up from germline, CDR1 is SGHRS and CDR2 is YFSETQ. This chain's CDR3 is CASSLVVGTSLHEQFF. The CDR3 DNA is TGCGCCAGCAGCTTAGTAGTAGGGACTAGTTTGCATGAGCAGTTCTTC.

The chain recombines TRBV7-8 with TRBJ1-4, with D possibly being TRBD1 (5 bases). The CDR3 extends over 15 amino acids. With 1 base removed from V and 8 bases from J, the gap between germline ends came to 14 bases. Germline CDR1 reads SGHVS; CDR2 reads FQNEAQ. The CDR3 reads CASSLGRGGREKLFF. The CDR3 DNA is TGTGCCAGCAGCTTAGGGCGGGGCGGAAGGGAAAAACTGTTTTTT. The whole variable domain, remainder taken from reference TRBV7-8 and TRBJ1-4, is GAGVSQSPRYKVAKRGQDVALRCDPISGHVSLFWYQQALGQGPEFLTYFQNEAQLDKSGLPSDRFFAERPEGSVSTLKIQRTQQEDSAVYLCASSLGRGGREKLFFGSGTQLSVL.

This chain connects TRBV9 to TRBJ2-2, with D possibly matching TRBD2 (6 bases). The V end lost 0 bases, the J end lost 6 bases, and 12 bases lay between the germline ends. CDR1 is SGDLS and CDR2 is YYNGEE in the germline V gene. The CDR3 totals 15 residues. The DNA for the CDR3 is TGTGCCAGCAGCGTAGACCCGCCGGGGGCCGGGGAGCTGTTTTTT. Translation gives CASSVDPPGAGELFF. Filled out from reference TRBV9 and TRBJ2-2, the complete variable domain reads DSGVTQTPKHLITATGQRVTLRCSPRSGDLSVYWYQQSLDQGLQFLIQYYNGEERAKGNILERFSAQQFPDLHSELNLSSLELGDSALYFCASSVDPPGAGELFFGEGSRLTVL.

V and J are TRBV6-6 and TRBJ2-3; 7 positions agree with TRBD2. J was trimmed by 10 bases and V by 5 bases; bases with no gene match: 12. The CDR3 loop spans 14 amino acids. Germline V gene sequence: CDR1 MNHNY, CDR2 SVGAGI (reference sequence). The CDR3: CASSRDYGTSSQYF. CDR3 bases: TGTGCCAGCAGTCGGGACTACGGCACCTCGTCGCAGTATTTT.

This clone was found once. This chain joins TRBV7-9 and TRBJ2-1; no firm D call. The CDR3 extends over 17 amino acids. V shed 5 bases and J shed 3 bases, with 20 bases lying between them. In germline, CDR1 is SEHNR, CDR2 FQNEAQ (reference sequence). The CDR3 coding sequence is TGTGCCAGCAGCACAAAAGACGACATACCTTACTACAATGAGCAGTTCTTC. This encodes CASSTKDDIPYYNEQFF.